This TCR beta chain is drawn from a study of blood T cell repertoires in COVID-19. Study details: Samples taken during acute and convalescent COVID-19 were collected in the United States, Italy and Spain. T cells, B-cell-depleted T cells, or PBMCs supplied cDNA or gDNA.

CDR3 length: 13 amino acids. With 2 bases clipped from V and 6 bases from J, the junction kept 4 bases outside the gene matches. CDR1 and CDR2 (germline): SGDLS, YYNGEE. The data were produced by immunoSEQ multiplex PCR, yet TCRdb's version contains in-frame clones alone and is incomplete. The data show roughly 440,000 clones, around 88% seen once. A Seattle source enrolled patients during active infection and followed them longitudinally. The material sequenced was peripheral blood. This receptor was taken from a woman aged 45-59 years with COVID-19, enrolled during active disease. The gene calls are TRBV9 and TRBJ2-7; 8 bases align to TRBD1. This chain's CDR3 is CASSVRTGFEQYF. The CDR3, as DNA: TGTGCCAGCAGCGTCCGGACAGGGTTCGAGCAGTACTTC.